The source of this T cell receptor beta chain is a study of blood T cells in healthy people across ages. V lost 7 bases and J lost 4; bases outside the gene matches: 11. The CDR3 is 15 residues long. Germline values: CDR1 SQVTM, CDR2 ANQGSEA. As concerns this clonotype: Its antigen is not identified.

Study conclusions and caveats: Unsorted PBMC input precluded a conclusive naive versus antigen-experienced comparison. For the donors, CMV status was unknown and possibly confounded expanded clonotype changes.

Researchers isolated at least 6.5 million PBMCs per sample. Next came a second PCR, run for about 7 to 11 cycles, which used a sample-barcoded 5' primer along with a J-beta primer mix. TCRdb independently ran MiXCR on the 5' RACE reads; one entry per CDR3 protein. The repertoire holds 650,000 to 1,000,000 distinct CDR3 sequences, with around 45% as singletons. Sequencing was done on a sample of blood. The sequence was collected from an elderly man in good health. The chain uses TRBV29-1 and TRBJ1-2; TRBD1 agrees at 11 bases. The DNA of the CDR3 is TGCAGCGGTGGAAGGGGGACAGGGGGGATCTATGGCTACACCTTC. Amino acid sequence: CSGGRGTGGIYGYTF.